These 3 T cell receptor beta chains originate from one sample sequenced in a study of OX40 agonist ivuxolimab in advanced cancers. Clones were sequenced by immunoSEQ multiplex PCR, and TCRdb holds only the in-frame ones, with some missing. This repertoire shows 83,000 or so clones, approximately 86% found once; its top ten account for less than 2.5%. The sequenced sample was CD4+ or CD8+ T cells sorted from blood, obtained in a trial of the OX40 agonist ivuxolimab. These receptors were obtained from an adult with an advanced solid tumor such as melanoma, head and neck, liver or kidney cancer.

This clone showed up just a few times. The chain is built from TRBV28 and TRBJ1-2, with D possibly being TRBD1 (5 bases). This CDR3 has 15 residues. V was shortened by 2 bases and J by 1 base, with 11 bases between the two germline ends. Germline loops: CDR1 MDHEN, CDR2 SYDVKM. The CDR3 loop is CASSLQTTVNYGYTF. Written as DNA, the CDR3 is TGTGCCAGCAGTTTACAAACGACAGTTAACTATGGCTACACCTTC.

The V and J genes are TRBV30 and TRBJ2-5; TRBD1 agrees at 8 bases. This CDR3 has 13 residues. The ends lost 8 bases at V and 6 bases at J; junction bases unmatched: 11. The V gene's germline CDR1 is GTSNPN and CDR2 SVGIG (reference sequence). The CDR3 loop is CATTTHRGKTQYF. CDR3 nucleotides: TGTGCCACCACGACTCACAGGGGGAAGACCCAGTACTTC.

This chain uses TRBV5-4 with TRBJ2-2, with TRBD1 identical over 8 bases. The ends lost 4 bases at V and 3 bases at J; junction bases unmatched: 11. This CDR3 spans 17 amino acids. CDR1 and CDR2 from the germline V gene are SGHNT and YYREEE (reference sequence). The CDR3 spells CASSPNGQGRYTGELFF. DNA of the CDR3: TGTGCCAGCAGCCCGAATGGACAGGGTAGATACACCGGGGAGCTGTTTTTT.